The T cell receptor beta chain described here comes from a study of blood T cell repertoires in COVID-19. At the level of the study: COVID-19 samples collected from the United States, Italy and Spain covered acute and convalescent phases. PBMCs, B-cell-depleted T cells, or T cells were the source of the cDNA or gDNA that made up the material.

The CDR3 extends over 13 amino acids. Germline CDR1 and CDR2: MNHEY and SMNVEV (reference sequence). Trimming took off 6 bases at V and 0 bases at J, with 6 bases between the two ends. Per the study methods: The authors estimated nucleated cell counts from reference gene primer amplification. Profiled with immunoSEQ multiplex PCR; TCRdb holds only in-frame clones, not every one. V and J calls plus clone size are reproduced from that table; the DNA served to infer D and trimming. The sample comprises 250,000 to 300,000 clones, approximately 81% of which are singletons, and 4% to 4.5% rests with the top ten.

V gene TRBV27 combines with J gene TRBJ1-3, with D unresolved. The sequence was collected from a man aged 60 to 69 with acute or convalescent COVID-19. The sample comprised peripheral blood. CDR3 in amino acids: CASRAFSGNTIYF. Here the CDR3 DNA reads TGTGCCAGCAGAGCTTTCTCTGGAAACACCATATATTTT.